Reported below is one TCR beta chain. Germline-derived CDR1 and CDR2 are SGHTA and FQGNSA. This CDR3 region has 15 residues. The germline V and J ends were trimmed by 5 bases and 2 bases, with 15 bases remaining between them. These data belong to a study of T-cell memory formation after mild COVID-19. Via MiXCR, TCRdb re-called the 5' RACE reads, giving one row per CDR3 protein. The table lists hundreds of thousands of distinct CDR3 sequences, roughly 18% of them singletons, with around 11% in the top ten. Sample: PBMCs or a T cell subset sorted from them (not recorded which). V and J are TRBV7-2 and TRBJ1-1; weak D call: TRBD1 (6 bases). The receptor was derived from an adult woman who had mild COVID-19 (a few samples of this study predate the infection). Cell type and time point are not known. Here the CDR3 reads CASSDRKGGNTEAFF. The CDR3 DNA is TGTGCCAGCAGCGACCGTAAGGGGGGAAACACTGAAGCTTTCTTT.